This record looks at one TCR beta chain sequence and its context. This record comes from a study of Ad26.COV2.S vaccination and SARS-CoV-2 variants. The method was immunoSEQ multiplex PCR; TCRdb's version includes in-frame clones alone and lacks a portion of them. The sample contains about 680,000 clones, about 89% of which appear only once. The length of the CDR3 is 15 residues. Germline-derived CDR1 and CDR2 are SGHTA and FQGTGA. Losses at the gene ends were 2 bases for V and 5 bases for J; bases not matched to a gene: 8. The sample's treatment: roughly 18 received Ad26.COV2.S at low or high dose, single or two shots; a few received placebo; per-sample allocation not given. Collection of samples fell on day 63 after the first vaccine or placebo injection.

The receptor's source is a person between 18 and 60 years old who received the Ad26.COV2.S COVID-19 vaccine or a placebo. This chain connects TRBV7-3 to TRBJ2-5; TRBD2 aligns across 7 bases. The sample in question was peripheral blood, obtained in a trial of Ad26.COV2.S vaccine versus placebo. DNA for the CDR3: TGTGCCAGCAGCTTACGAGGGACTACATTGGAGACCCAGTACTTC. This encodes CASSLRGTTLETQYF.